This record concerns one T cell receptor beta chain sequence. What it binds is not known. This entry comes from a study of T cell repertoires in cytomegalovirus infection. Study in general: Recently identified HLA-C-restricted and well-studied HLA-B-restricted CMV epitopes were used.

Trimming stripped 4 bases from V and 7 bases from J, with 10 bases between. The CDR3 length is 12 residues. Germline V gives CDR1 SGHAT, CDR2 FQNNGV. Study conclusions and caveats: HLA-C-restricted CMV-specific TCR beta clonotypes prevailed in the ex vivo response.

One entry per CDR3 protein, called by TCRdb with MiXCR from the reads. This table holds hundreds of thousands of distinct CDR3 sequences, roughly 28% found once. The source was cultured PBMCs, collected from culture after CMV antigen stimulation. The chain combines TRBV11-2 with TRBJ1-2; TRBD1 is a possible D gene (6 bases). The receptor's source is a human donor in good health (CMV status not recorded). Some clones in this sample may be carry-over from other donors' samples. The CDR3 DNA is TGTGCCAGCAGCTCTCAGGGGAGTGGCTACACCTTC. This gives the protein CASSSQGSGYTF.